A selection of T cell receptor beta chains follows, all from one sample in a study of blood T cell repertoires in COVID-19. The table came from immunoSEQ multiplex PCR; TCRdb's copy has only in-frame clones and leaves some out. Of roughly 260,000 clones listed, about 90% were seen once; the top ten hold about 6.9%. The material sequenced was PBMCs or T cells enriched from blood (not recorded which). The receptors stem from a woman in her thirties with acute COVID-19. The CDR3 runs from the conserved cysteine through the conserved F or W. A D gene is named only where the DNA matches it firmly. Clone size is shown for a subset of rows, as once, few, many or a class of expanded clone.

j_call	clone_size	d_call	v_call	cdr3_aa	cdr3_nt
TRBJ2-2	few	TRBD1	TRBV4-1	CASSQPGTGGASNTGELFF	TGCGCCAGCAGCCAACCCGGGACAGGGGGCGCGTCGAACACCGGGGAGCTGTTTTTT
TRBJ1-5	.	.	TRBV7-3	CASSLTRGGGNQPQHF	TGTGCCAGCAGCTTAACGAGGGGGGGCGGCAATCAGCCCCAGCATTTT
TRBJ1-1	once	.	TRBV3-1/TRBV3-2	CASSQEVRRNTEAFF	TGTGCCAGCAGCCAAGAAGTCAGAAGAAACACTGAAGCTTTCTTT
TRBJ2-7	.	TRBD2	TRBV11-2	CASSPGTSGLSEQYF	TGTGCCAGCAGCCCAGGGACTAGCGGGCTCTCCGAGCAGTACTTC
TRBJ1-5	.	.	TRBV6-5	CASSLKAGGPQHF	TGTGCCAGCAGTCTTAAGGCCGGGGGGCCCCAGCATTTT
TRBJ1-2	.	TRBD1	TRBV7-2	CASSPGQGGGYTF	TGTGCCAGCAGCCCGGGACAGGGGGGTGGCTACACCTTC
TRBJ2-7	.	TRBD2	TRBV7-9	CASSRSGFSSYEQYF	TGTGCCAGCAGCCGTAGCGGGTTTAGCTCCTACGAGCAGTACTTC
TRBJ1-5	.	.	TRBV9	CASSPTGTHSNQPQHF	TGTGCCAGCAGCCCCACCGGGACACATAGCAATCAGCCCCAGCATTTT
TRBJ1-1	.	TRBD1	TRBV10-3	CAIRTGTTTTNTEAFF	TGTGCCATCAGGACAGGGACAACTACCACAAACACTGAAGCTTTCTTT
TRBJ2-7	.	.	TRBV27	CASRITGTSPYEQYF	TGTGCCAGCAGAATAACCGGGACAAGCCCCTACGAGCAGTACTTC
TRBJ1-2	.	TRBD1	TRBV19	CASSTWDRAMDGYTF	TGTGCCAGTAGTACCTGGGACAGGGCAATGGATGGCTACACCTTC
TRBJ2-3	once	TRBD1	TRBV5-1	CASQEGQGGTDTQYF	TGCGCCAGCCAGGAAGGACAGGGCGGCACAGATACGCAGTATTTT
TRBJ1-5	.	TRBD1	TRBV4-1	CASSHQQGADQPQHF	TGCGCCAGCAGCCACCAACAGGGGGCGGACCAGCCCCAGCATTTT
TRBJ2-3	.	.	TRBV28	CASSDLLGTSGTDTQYF	TGTGCCAGCAGTGACCTTCTAGGGACTTCGGGCACAGATACGCAGTATTTT
TRBJ2-1	.	.	TRBV29-1	CSVEEGQRFFSYNEQFF	TGCAGCGTTGAAGAAGGACAGCGCTTTTTCTCCTACAATGAGCAGTTCTTC
TRBJ1-1	.	TRBD1	TRBV7-8	CASSYSRQGNTEAFF	TGTGCCAGCAGCTATTCCCGACAGGGGAACACTGAAGCTTTCTTT
TRBJ1-5	.	.	TRBV27	CASSLTYSNQPQHF	TGTGCCAGCAGTTTAACCTATAGCAATCAGCCCCAGCATTTT
TRBJ2-1	.	TRBD1	TRBV12-5	CASGLGPRGPLPYNEQFF	TGTGCTAGTGGTTTGGGCCCCAGGGGGCCTCTGCCCTACAATGAGCAGTTCTTC
TRBJ2-7	.	.	TRBV4-1	CASSPRGLEQYF	TGCGCCAGCAGCCCTCGGGGTCTCGAGCAGTACTTC
TRBJ2-1	.	.	TRBV13	CASSSEQDTYNEQFF	TGTGCCAGCAGCTCTGAGCAGGACACCTACAATGAGCAGTTCTTC
TRBJ1-5	.	TRBD1	TRBV7-2	CASSPRTGSQPQHF	TGTGCCAGCAGCCCGAGGACAGGCTCTCAGCCCCAGCATTTT
TRBJ1-5	.	.	TRBV28	CASSFRESNQPQHF	TGTGCCAGCAGTTTTAGGGAGAGCAATCAGCCCCAGCATTTT
TRBJ2-3	.	.	TRBV5-8	CASSLLPYSPDTQYF	TGTGCCAGCAGCTTGCTACCATATAGTCCAGATACGCAGTATTTT
TRBJ2-3	.	TRBD1	TRBV6-2/TRBV6-3	CASSYRIGTGDTDTQYF	TGTGCCAGCAGTTACCGAATCGGGACAGGGGACACAGATACGCAGTATTTT
TRBJ2-1	once	.	TRBV7-9	CASSPTTGYNEQFF	TGTGCCAGCAGCCCAACGACAGGTTACAATGAGCAGTTCTTC
TRBJ1-2	.	TRBD1	TRBV28	CASSSATGEVGGYTF	TGTGCCAGCAGTTCAGCGACAGGGGAAGTTGGAGGCTACACCTTC
TRBJ2-7	.	.	TRBV6-1	CASSEKNLSRYEQYF	TGTGCCAGCAGTGAAAAAAACCTGAGTCGCTACGAGCAGTACTTC
TRBJ2-7	.	TRBD1	TRBV7-9	CASSLATGLFSEQYF	TGTGCCAGCAGCTTAGCGACAGGGTTGTTTTCCGAGCAGTACTTC
TRBJ2-3	.	TRBD2	TRBV9	CASSVGDYTDTQYF	TGTGCCAGCAGCGTAGGGGACTACACAGATACGCAGTATTTT
TRBJ2-7	.	.	TRBV9	CASSLGAGGRSLTEQYF	TGTGCCAGCAGCCTGGGGGCTGGAGGTAGATCCCTCACCGAGCAGTACTTC
TRBJ2-1	.	TRBD2	TRBV14	CASSQATRGGINNEQFF	TGTGCCAGCAGCCAAGCGACGCGGGGGGGAATTAACAATGAGCAGTTCTTC